This T cell receptor (beta chain) was captured by sequencing in a study of shared clonotypes between healthy human individuals. Looking at the study overall: Per donor, three plates held CD4 naive cells, three held CD4 memory, two held CD8 naive and one held CD8 memory.

Deep-level running was used for the assay. In the source study's methods: With immunoSEQ giving junction-only sequences and no quality scores, filtering differed. Sequenced by immunoSEQ multiplex PCR; TCRdb stores in-frame clones only, minus some. V and J calls plus clone size are reproduced from that table; the DNA served to infer D and trimming. The table records approximately 700,000 clones, roughly 73% of them present only once. The CDR3 runs to 13 residues. V dropped 3 bases and J dropped 3 bases, with 8 bases sitting between them. Germline lookup yields CDR1 KGHSH and CDR2 LQKENI. Each of the donors was a healthy adult who was HIV-negative and had not had a recent acute infection or vaccination.

Sequencing was done on a sample of memory CD4+ T cells sorted from blood. The subset was: CD45RA-negative fraction. The receptor was isolated from a woman under 40 in good health. J is TRBJ1-1 and V is TRBV18; maybe TRBD1 (5 bases). Here the CDR3 DNA reads TGTGCCAGCTCACCTGTGACAGACACTGAAGCTTTCTTT. This encodes CASSPVTDTEAFF.